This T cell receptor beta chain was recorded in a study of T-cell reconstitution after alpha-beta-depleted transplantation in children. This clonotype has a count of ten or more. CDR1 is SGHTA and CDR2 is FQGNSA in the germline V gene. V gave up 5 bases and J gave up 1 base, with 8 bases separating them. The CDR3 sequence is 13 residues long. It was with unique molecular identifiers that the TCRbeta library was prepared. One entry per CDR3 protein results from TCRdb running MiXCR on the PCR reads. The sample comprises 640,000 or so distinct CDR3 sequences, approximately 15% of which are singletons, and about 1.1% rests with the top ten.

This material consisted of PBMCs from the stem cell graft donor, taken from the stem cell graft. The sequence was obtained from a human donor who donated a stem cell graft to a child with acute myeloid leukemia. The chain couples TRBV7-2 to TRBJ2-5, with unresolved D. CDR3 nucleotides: TGTGCCAGCAGCCTTGGACCCCAAGAGACCCAGTACTTC. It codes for CASSLGPQETQYF.